This T cell receptor (beta chain) appears in the sequencing data of a study of blood T cell repertoires in COVID-19 (dated by TCRdb to about 2020). For context, the study as a whole: Samples covering the acute and convalescent phases of COVID-19 were provided by collaborators in the United States, Italy and Spain. Deeply sampled blood TCRbeta repertoires from subjects exposed to, actively infected with, or recovered from COVID-19 were included in the dataset. HLA class I and class II types, where available, came from metadata supplied by the sample provider rather than from assay-based typing. The material from the prospective study consisted of cDNA or gDNA derived from T cells, B-cell-depleted T cells, or PBMCs. A freely available public database, intended as a resource for researchers studying the immune response to SARS-CoV-2, is where the repertoires were released. The samples were drawn from the first 160 participants of the ongoing ImmuneRACE study and from 1,200 or so subjects provided by 6 global collaborators. Nearly every sample came with metadata listing a de-identified subject ID, COVID-19 status, age in years and sex. General conclusions and limits of the study: The quantity of clinical and demographic metadata differed by source and by participant and was supplied without curation.

TCRbeta CDR3 regions were amplified from genomic DNA by means of the immunoSEQ Assay, a bias-controlled multiplex PCR. In the paper's pipeline: The number of nucleated cells in each sample was estimated from the amplification of reference gene primers within the assay. To quantify the absolute abundance of each unique TCRbeta CDR3 rearrangement, sequence reads were collapsed and filtered. For each sample, productive Simpson clonality was calculated as the square root of Simpson's diversity index across productive rearrangements. Held by TCRdb, this immuneACCESS table contains in-frame sequences only and omits some clones. Under half of the omission traces to an unresolved V gene where checked; the cause of the rest is unknown. V and J calls and clone size are as listed in that table; D and trimming were resolved from the DNA. This sample holds about 60,000 clones; roughly 80% were observed only once. About 40% of the sample is in the top ten clones.

This clone was picked up a small number of times. No cognate antigen has been identified for it. No base-level quality is on record; no much larger clone is a single base apart. Whole blood was collected in K2EDTA tubes by collaborating institutions according to the institutions' own protocols. Collaborator samples were shipped for TCRbeta analysis as frozen whole blood, isolated PBMCs, or DNA extracted from either sample type. The CDR3 holds 15 amino acids from the cysteine to the phenylalanine. Only the CDR3 DNA is retained, 45 bases long and in frame from the first base. Between the V and J ends, shortened by 1 base and 6 bases respectively, the junction contains 15 bases. Taken from the germline V gene (reference sequence), the CDR1 and CDR2 loops are SEHNR and FQNEAQ.

The sequence is built from TRBV7-9 and TRBJ1-1; a weak D assignment points to TRBD1 (5 bases agree). The receptor's source is a human donor in a cohort sampled during active COVID-19. Material: peripheral blood. For the CDR3, the sequence is CASSLEVGVGAEAFF. In nucleotide form, the sequence is TGTGCCAGCAGCTTAGAGGTAGGGGTGGGCGCTGAAGCTTTCTTT.